Following are 29 T cell receptor beta chains from one sample sequenced in a study of Ad26.COV2.S vaccination and SARS-CoV-2 variants. Clones were sequenced by immunoSEQ multiplex PCR, and TCRdb holds only the in-frame ones, with some missing. Altogether 300,000 to 400,000 clones are present, roughly 91% being singletons, with the ten largest covering 3.4%. The treatment was: over 15 received Ad26.COV2.S at low or high dose, single or two shots; 5 received placebo; per-sample allocation not given. At day 63 after the first vaccine or placebo injection, samples were drawn. The sequenced sample was peripheral blood, obtained in a trial of Ad26.COV2.S vaccine versus placebo. Receptors were obtained from a person between 18 and 65 years old who received the Ad26.COV2.S COVID-19 vaccine or a placebo.

The rearrangement joins TRBV25-1 to TRBJ1-1; D call uncertain. With 6 bases removed from V and 0 bases from J, the gap between germline ends came to 8 bases. The CDR3 has 13 amino acids. Germline assignment: CDR1 MGHDK and CDR2 SYGVNS. The CDR3, as DNA: TGTGCCAGCAGAACGGCTATGAACACTGAAGCTTTCTTT. It translates to CASRTAMNTEAFF.

This chain connects TRBV14 to TRBJ1-1, with D unresolved. The germline V gene encodes CDR1 SGHDN and CDR2 FVKESK. V was trimmed by 2 bases and J by 8 bases, leaving 9 bases between them. The CDR3 has 12 amino acids. CDR3 nucleotides: TGTGCCAGCAGCCAATTACGGTTGGAAGCTTTCTTT. Its translation: CASSQLRLEAFF.

This clone was detected only a few times. The DNA of the CDR3 is TGTGCCAGCTCACAACACCGGGAATTTGATGGCTACACCTTC. Its protein product is CASSQHREFDGYTF. The V and J genes are TRBV18 and TRBJ1-2, with no clear D. Germline assignment: CDR1 KGHSH and CDR2 LQKENI. The V gene lost 4 bases and the J gene lost 6 bases, with 15 bases spanning the gap. The CDR3 runs to 14 residues.

This sequence joins TRBV20-1 and TRBJ2-3, with TRBD1 matching over 9 bases. V was clipped by 3 bases and J by 2 bases; unmatched bases: 9. This CDR3 has 16 amino acids. Germline CDR1 reads DFQATT; CDR2 reads SNEGSKA (reference sequence). CDR3 bases: TGCAGTGCTAGTTCACGGGACAGGGCCAACACAGATACGCAGTATTTT. It translates to CSASSRDRANTDTQYF.

The gene calls are TRBV2 and TRBJ2-7, with a tentative D call TRBD2 (6 bases). In germline, CDR1 is SNHLY, CDR2 FYNNEI. Trimming took off 2 bases at V and 10 bases at J, with 18 bases between the two ends. The CDR3 contains 14 residues. CDR3 loop: CASSERGRTTVQYF. The CDR3 nucleotides read TGTGCCAGCAGTGAACGCGGCAGGACTACGGTCCAGTACTTC.

This chain links TRBV29-1 with TRBJ2-1, with TRBD1 as a possible D gene (6 bases). The CDR3 length is 12 residues. V was shortened by 6 bases and J by 9 bases, with 15 bases between the two germline ends. CDR1 and CDR2 from the germline V gene are SQVTM and ANQGSEA. This CDR3 reads CSVSKGGAEQFF. DNA of the CDR3: TGCAGCGTCTCAAAAGGGGGTGCTGAGCAGTTCTTC.

The chain is built from TRBV10-2 and TRBJ1-5, with 7 bases lining up with TRBD1. CDR3 length equals 15 residues. J was trimmed by 4 bases and V by 3 bases; bases with no gene match: 6. CDR1 is WSHSY, CDR2 SAAADI, per germline. The CDR3: CASSEPGTANQPQHF. CDR3 DNA: TGCGCCAGCAGTGAACCCGGGACAGCTAATCAGCCCCAGCATTTT.

The rearrangement links TRBV4-2 to TRBJ1-5, with TRBD1 as a possible D gene (5 bases). The CDR3 runs 16 residues. Per the germline V gene, CDR1 is LGHNA and CDR2 is YNFKEQ. V lost 0 bases and J 5 bases, leaving 14 bases between the germline ends. CDR3 DNA sequence: TGTGCCAGCAGCCAAGAATGGGGGGTGGTTTATCAGCCCCAGCATTTT. It yields the protein CASSQEWGVVYQPQHF.

The chain is built from TRBV5-4 and TRBJ1-1; D is ambiguous. With 1 base removed from V and 0 bases from J, the gap between germline ends came to 10 bases. The CDR3 spans 15 residues. CDR1 SGHNT and CDR2 YYREEE come from the germline V gene (reference sequence). Here the CDR3 reads CASSLFGLMNTEAFF. CDR3 nucleotides: TGTGCCAGCAGCTTGTTCGGGCTAATGAACACTGAAGCTTTCTTT.

This clone was observed a single time. V gene TRBV15 combines with J gene TRBJ2-5; no reliable D call. The V end was cut by 4 bases, the J end by 0 bases, with 3 bases between. Germline V CDR1 and CDR2: LNHNV, YYDKDF (reference sequence). The CDR3 spans 12 residues. CDR3 region: CATSTHQETQYF. The CDR3 region has the DNA TGTGCCACCAGCACCCACCAAGAGACCCAGTACTTC.

The J gene is TRBJ2-5, the V gene TRBV6-5; TRBD2 is a possible D gene (6 bases). CDR1 MNHEY and CDR2 SVGAGI come from the germline V gene. This CDR3 comprises 15 residues. Trimming left V 3 bases short and J 5 bases short, with 16 bases between. CDR3 sequence (DNA): TGTGCCAGCAGTTATGCAAGAGGAGGGAGGGAGACCCAGTACTTC. This translates into CASSYARGGRETQYF.

V gene TRBV7-6 combines with J gene TRBJ2-7, with TRBD2 matching 12 bases. The CDR3 spans 15 residues. The germline gives CDR1 SGHVS, CDR2 FNYEAQ. Trimming cost V 5 bases and J 2 bases; bases outside gene matches: 4. CDR3 amino acids: CASSPTSGGAYEQYF. The CDR3 coding sequence is TGTGCCAGCAGCCCGACTAGCGGGGGTGCCTACGAGCAGTACTTC.

The genes are TRBV4-3 and TRBJ2-3; D gene unclear. The CDR3 runs 13 residues. The V gene lost 0 bases and the J gene lost 5 bases, with 6 bases spanning the gap. Germline assignment: CDR1 LGHNA and CDR2 YSLEER. The CDR3: CASSQELRDTQYF. The CDR3 DNA follows: TGCGCCAGCAGCCAAGAATTGAGAGATACGCAGTATTTT.

This clone was detected only a few times. The CDR3 sequence: CASSYLDRLAGYTF. For the CDR3, the DNA is TGTGCCAGCAGTTACTTGGACAGGTTGGCTGGCTACACCTTC. The chain couples TRBV6-5 to TRBJ1-2, with TRBD1 matching over 7 bases. CDR3 length equals 14 residues. Germline CDR1 reads MNHEY; CDR2 reads SVGAGI. J was trimmed by 7 bases and V by 1 base; bases with no gene match: 6.

The V and J genes are TRBV7-9 and TRBJ2-5; TRBD1 might be the D (5 bases). CDR1 is SEHNR and CDR2 is FQNEAQ in the germline V gene (reference sequence). The CDR3 consists of 14 residues. Trimming stripped 1 base from V and 1 base from J, with 7 bases between. The CDR3 region is CASSLGQGQETQYF. CDR3 DNA sequence: TGTGCCAGCAGCTTAGGGCAGGGCCAAGAGACCCAGTACTTC.

V is TRBV19 and J is TRBJ2-7; TRBD1 or TRBD2 may be the D gene (6 bases each). The germline V gene encodes CDR1 LNHDA and CDR2 SQIVND (reference sequence). V lost 4 bases and J lost 2, with 12 bases in between. This CDR3 is built from 14 residues. The CDR3 nucleotides read TGTGCCAGTAGTAAGAGGGGGGAAGCCTACGAGCAGTACTTC. This translates into CASSKRGEAYEQYF.

This chain joins TRBV15 and TRBJ1-4; D not certain. CDR3 size: 12 residues. Germline assignment: CDR1 LNHNV and CDR2 YYDKDF (reference sequence). The V gene lost 1 base and the J gene lost 8 bases, with 5 bases spanning the gap. DNA for the CDR3: TGTGCCACCAGCAGAGTTCCGGAAAAACTGTTTTTT. This encodes CATSRVPEKLFF.

This clone was seen a single time. This chain joins TRBV3-1 (or the pseudogene TRBV3-2) and TRBJ1-5; the D gene is possibly TRBD1 (5 bases). CDR1 is LGHDT and CDR2 is YNNKEL in the germline V gene (reference sequence). The length of the CDR3 is 19 residues. Between the trimmed V and J ends, which lost 4 bases and 0 bases, there was a span of 22 bases. The CDR3 loop reads CASSPRRQGRLFSNQPQHF. CDR3 nucleotide sequence: TGTGCCAGCAGCCCCCGCCGTCAGGGACGTCTCTTTAGCAATCAGCCCCAGCATTTT.

The chain combines TRBV19 with TRBJ1-2; no clear D. This CDR3 region has 11 residues. Trimming removed 8 bases from V and 7 bases from J, with 11 bases in between. Germline loops: CDR1 LNHDA, CDR2 SQIVND (reference sequence). The CDR3 here is CASEEGRGYTF. CDR3 nucleotides: TGTGCCAGTGAGGAGGGCCGTGGCTACACCTTC.

The V call is TRBV3-1 (or the pseudogene TRBV3-2), the J call TRBJ1-6; D gene unclear. This CDR3 spans 19 amino acids. Germline values: CDR1 LGHDT, CDR2 YNNKEL (reference sequence). With 0 bases removed from V and 6 bases from J, the gap between germline ends came to 21 bases. CDR3 bases: TGTGCCAGCAGCCAAGATCTATTCTTGAGCCAGTCCCTTAATTCACCCCTCCACTTT. This gives the protein CASSQDLFLSQSLNSPLHF.

The V gene is TRBV5-1, the J gene TRBJ1-1; tentative D call: TRBD1 (5 bases). The CDR3 is 15 amino acids. Trimming removed 2 bases at V and 7 bases at J, with 18 bases between. Germline assignment: CDR1 SGHRS and CDR2 YFSETQ. The CDR3 region is CASSLSSGTVGEAFF. In DNA form, the CDR3 reads TGCGCCAGCAGCTTAAGTTCGGGGACGGTGGGTGAAGCTTTCTTT.

This chain joins TRBV13 and TRBJ2-2, with 9 bases that match TRBD1. CDR1 is PRHDT and CDR2 is FYEKMQ in the germline V gene (reference sequence). The V gene end was trimmed by 5 bases and the J gene end by 10 bases; junction bases not matched to a gene: 8. CDR3 length: 14 residues. The CDR3 here is CASSRRTGEEELFF. The CDR3 DNA sequence: TGTGCCAGCAGCAGACGGACAGGGGAGGAGGAGCTGTTTTTT.

This chain connects TRBV30 to TRBJ1-1; a weak D match, TRBD1 (5 bases). This CDR3 region has 14 residues. Germline V gene data show CDR1 as GTSNPN and CDR2 as SVGIG (reference sequence). Trimming pared 3 bases from V and 8 bases from J, leaving 19 bases between. The CDR3 spells CAWREAGRRGEAFF. Here the CDR3 DNA reads TGTGCCTGGAGGGAAGCAGGGCGGCGTGGGGAAGCTTTCTTT.

There are a few counts of this clone. The chain links TRBV29-1 to TRBJ1-2, with D maybe TRBD1 (6 bases). The CDR3 covers 12 residues. V lost 7 bases to trimming and J lost 2 bases, with 11 bases between them. Germline CDR1 is SQVTM and CDR2 is ANQGSEA. Written as DNA, the CDR3 is TGCAGCGATTCAACAGGGAACTATGGCTACACCTTC. It is translated as CSDSTGNYGYTF.

This clone showed up just once. This rearrangement joins TRBV5-1 to TRBJ2-1; tentatively, D is TRBD1 (6 bases). Germline V lookup: CDR1 SGHRS, CDR2 YFSETQ. The CDR3 is made up of 16 amino acids. Trimming left V 5 bases short and J 2 bases short, with 17 bases between. The CDR3 protein is CASSLLARGTYNEQFF. CDR3 nucleotide sequence: TGCGCCAGCAGTCTTTTGGCCAGGGGCACCTACAATGAGCAGTTCTTC.

The chain uses TRBV5-4 and TRBJ2-1; 9 positions match TRBD1. Losses at the gene ends were 5 bases for V and 8 bases for J; bases not matched to a gene: 5. The length of the CDR3 is 13 residues. Germline loops: CDR1 SGHNT, CDR2 YYREEE (reference sequence). The CDR3 sequence is CASRGTGRDEQFF. As DNA, the CDR3 is TGTGCCAGCAGAGGGACAGGGCGGGATGAGCAGTTCTTC.

The chain recombines TRBV15 with TRBJ2-2, with 8 positions matching TRBD2. With V trimmed by 0 bases and J by 1 base, 7 bases remained unmatched. This CDR3 region has 18 residues. CDR1 is LNHNV and CDR2 is YYDKDF in the germline V gene (reference sequence). Written as DNA, the CDR3 is TGTGCCACCAGCAGAGATCTGATTAGCGGGGTGAACACCGGGGAGCTGTTTTTT. This gives the protein CATSRDLISGVNTGELFF.

This chain links TRBV7-2 with TRBJ1-2, with D possibly being TRBD1 (6 bases). V lost 5 bases and J 8 bases, leaving 21 bases between the germline ends. Germline CDR1 is SGHTA and CDR2 is FQGNSA. The CDR3 consists of 15 residues. CDR3 DNA sequence: TGTGCCAGCAGCCAGGGTGGGGGGGCGCATAACGGCTACACCTTC. This encodes CASSQGGGAHNGYTF.

The chain is built from TRBV29-1 and TRBJ1-6; D is perhaps TRBD1 (5 bases). The V end lost 7 bases, the J end lost 6 bases, and 13 bases lay between the germline ends. The CDR3 consists of 13 residues. Germline V gene lookup returns CDR1 SQVTM and CDR2 ANQGSEA. The CDR3 reads CSAGLGGNSPLHF. Written as DNA, the CDR3 is TGCAGCGCCGGCCTCGGGGGTAATTCACCCCTCCACTTT.